These 10 T cell receptor beta chains originate from one sample sequenced in a study of blood T cell repertoires in COVID-19. Assay: immunoSEQ multiplex PCR; the TCRdb copy retains only in-frame clones and omits some. The sample has 50,000 to 70,000 clones; under 85% are singletons. Sequenced sample: peripheral blood. The receptor set was obtained from a man aged 60 to 69 with acute or convalescent COVID-19.

The chain has TRBV21-1 and TRBJ2-5; TRBD1, the D gene given by the table, was not confirmed from the DNA. TRBV21-1 is a pseudogene. The CDR3 has 19 amino acids. CDR3 residues: CASSKGWDRGLIPQETQYF. Written as DNA, the CDR3 is TGTGCCAGCAGCAAAGGGTGGGACAGGGGCCTCATACCACAAGAGACCCAGTACTTC.

The V call is TRBV6-6, the J call TRBJ1-4; no reliable D call. Trimming cost V 7 bases and J 13 bases, with 16 bases left between them. The CDR3 extends over 12 amino acids. Germline V lookup: CDR1 MNHNY, CDR2 SVGAGI (reference sequence). Written as DNA, the CDR3 is TGTGCCAGCAATTCCGCGGGGATGTTACTGTTTTTT. Its protein is CASNSAGMLLFF.

The chain recombines TRBV6-5 with TRBJ1-5, with TRBD1 identical over 11 bases. V was clipped by 5 bases and J by 4 bases; unmatched bases: 4. The CDR3 contains 15 residues. CDR1 is MNHEY, CDR2 SVGAGI, per germline. The CDR3 protein is CASSPGTGGNQPQHF. CDR3 coding DNA: TGTGCCAGCAGTCCCGGGACAGGGGGAAATCAGCCCCAGCATTTT.

The rearrangement links TRBV19 to TRBJ1-2, with no clear D. Looked up from germline, CDR1 is LNHDA and CDR2 is SQIVND (reference sequence). The V gene lost 4 bases and the J gene lost 7 bases, with 16 bases spanning the gap. CDR3 length: 14 residues. Here the CDR3 reads CASSTSSPWSGYTF. Here the CDR3 DNA reads TGTGCCAGTAGTACTTCCTCCCCGTGGAGTGGCTACACCTTC.

The CDR3 region is CASRHTRREDYGYTF. The CDR3 coding sequence is TGTGCCAGTAGACACACGCGCAGGGAGGACTATGGCTACACCTTC. The J gene is TRBJ1-2, the V gene TRBV19, with a tentative D call TRBD1 (5 bases). The V end was cut by 6 bases, the J end by 3 bases, with 17 bases between. This CDR3 spans 15 amino acids. Per the germline V gene, CDR1 is LNHDA and CDR2 is SQIVND (reference sequence).

The genes are TRBV7-2 and TRBJ2-1; 10 bases fit TRBD1. With 5 bases clipped from V and 7 bases from J, the junction kept 8 bases outside the gene matches. CDR1 and CDR2 (germline): SGHTA, FQGNSA. This CDR3 has 15 amino acids. CDR3 protein: CASSAPGTGENEQFF. As DNA, the CDR3 is TGTGCCAGCAGCGCGCCCGGGACAGGGGAAAATGAGCAGTTCTTC.

Only one count was recorded for this clone. The chain links TRBV5-4 to TRBJ2-5; 8 bases match TRBD2. CDR3 length equals 15 residues. With 2 bases clipped from V and 5 bases from J, the junction kept 8 bases outside the gene matches. Germline lookup yields CDR1 SGHNT and CDR2 YYREEE (reference sequence). The CDR3 is CASSLSGGAGETQYF. The CDR3 region has the DNA TGTGCCAGCAGCTTATCCGGGGGGGCAGGTGAGACCCAGTACTTC.

The chain joins TRBV29-1 to TRBJ1-1; D not certain. V dropped 3 bases and J dropped 4 bases, with 12 bases sitting between them. The CDR3 has 13 residues. Germline V gives CDR1 SQVTM, CDR2 ANQGSEA. The CDR3 nucleotides read TGCAGCGTTGACTTATGGCAGTCCACTGAAGCTTTCTTT. This codes for CSVDLWQSTEAFF.

The rearrangement joins TRBV5-1 to TRBJ2-1; unclear D gene. Trimming shortened V by 4 bases and J by 10 bases, and 18 bases separated the two germline ends. CDR3 size: 14 residues. Germline CDR1 is SGHRS and CDR2 is YFSETQ. The CDR3 is CASSPGGTVWEQFF. The CDR3 coding sequence is TGCGCCAGCAGCCCGGGTGGTACGGTATGGGAGCAGTTCTTC.

This clone turned up a few times. This sequence joins TRBV6-5 and TRBJ2-3, with 10 bases that match TRBD2. Germline CDR1 MNHEY, CDR2 SVGAGI. The CDR3 length is 15 residues. The V segment lost 6 bases and the J segment 8 bases; nucleotides outside the gene matches: 11. The CDR3 here is CASSRSSGGEGTQYF. CDR3 bases: TGTGCCAGCAGCCGTTCTAGCGGGGGTGAGGGTACGCAGTATTTT.